This T cell receptor beta chain was captured by sequencing in a study of blood T cell repertoires in COVID-19 (dated by TCRdb to about 2020). For the study in its entirety: Samples covering the acute and convalescent phases of COVID-19 were provided by collaborators in the United States, Italy and Spain. The prospective study material was composed of cDNA or gDNA derived from T cells, B-cell-depleted T cells, or PBMCs. Subjects who had been exposed to COVID-19, were actively infected with it, or had recovered from it provided the deeply sampled blood TCRbeta repertoires that made up the dataset. The repertoires were released in a freely available public database intended as a resource for research on the immune response to SARS-CoV-2. The samples were drawn from two sources: the first 160 participants of the ongoing ImmuneRACE study, and 1,000 to 1,500 subjects contributed by 6 global collaborators. A de-identified subject ID, COVID-19 status, age in years and sex were almost always included in the sample metadata. Where HLA class I and class II types were available, the types were taken from metadata supplied by the sample provider, not from assay-based typing.

With respect to this clone: This clone's antigen is unknown. No clone much larger than this one lies a single base away; base qualities are absent.

TCRbeta CDR3 regions were amplified from genomic DNA using the immunoSEQ Assay, a bias-controlled multiplex PCR. The published analysis was carried out like this. Nucleated cell counts per sample were estimated from amplification of reference gene primers within the assay. To quantify the absolute abundance of each unique TCRbeta CDR3 rearrangement, sequence reads were collapsed and filtered. For each sample, productive Simpson clonality was calculated by taking the square root of Simpson's diversity index across productive rearrangements. Held by TCRdb, this immuneACCESS table contains in-frame sequences only and omits some clones. Under half of the omission traces to an unresolved V gene where checked; the cause of the rest is unknown. V and J calls and clone size are those listed in that table; D and trimming were worked out from the DNA. The table for this sample lists some 200,000 clones; roughly 90% of them were counted only once. Jointly, the top ten make up around 8.4% of the sample.

Participants in the prospective study were aged about 18 to 95 years, lived in 20 to 25 United States geographic areas, and enrolled through a virtual design. Cohort assignment in the prospective study relied on participant-reported clinical history from a screening survey and a study questionnaire. ImmuneRACE Cohort 3 recovered participants were defined by two consecutive negative NP/OP PCR tests, healthcare professional clearance, or symptom resolution. In the prospective study, whole blood, serum and a nasopharyngeal or oropharyngeal swab were collected from each participant by mobile phlebotomists. Over a roughly 2-month period, participants in the prospective study had the option of providing additional blood draws and questionnaires. Before DNA extraction, blood samples from the prospective study were shipped at room temperature or frozen. Summary of the overall study and its limitations: The amount of clinical and demographic metadata varied by source and participant and was provided uncurated.

Sequenced: PBMCs or T cells enriched from blood (not recorded which). The sequence was collected from a woman younger than 30 who had recovered from COVID-19.

The CDR3 here reads CASSPQVLGNTEAFF. The DNA sequence is TGTGCCAGCAGCCCACAGGTTTTAGGGAACACTGAAGCTTTCTTT. The chain is assembled from TRBV9 and TRBJ1-1; the D gene is perhaps TRBD1, from 5 matching bases. Per the germline V gene, SGDLS is the CDR1 and YYNGEE is the CDR2. From its cysteine to its phenylalanine, the CDR3 spans 15 amino acids. Just the 45-base CDR3 DNA is kept, in frame starting at base 1. V and J lose 4 bases and 1 base, and a span of 14 bases separates them.